This TCR beta chain was found in a study of blood T cell repertoires in COVID-19. Looking at the study overall: The United States, Italy and Spain provided the acute and convalescent COVID-19 samples. In each case, the material was cDNA or gDNA derived from T cells, B-cell-depleted T cells, or PBMCs.

In the source study's methods: The assay estimated nucleated cells by amplifying reference gene primers. Generated by immunoSEQ multiplex PCR, the TCRdb table keeps only in-frame clones and is missing some. The V and J calls and clone size come from that table; D and trimming were worked out from the DNA. The table has over 400,000 clones, 75% to 90% seen once. This clone was seen a few times. This CDR3 spans 17 amino acids. The V gene lost 4 bases and the J gene lost 4 bases, with 19 bases spanning the gap. Germline loops: CDR1 SGHTA, CDR2 FQGNSA. This chain uses TRBV7-2 with TRBJ1-4, with D uncertain. The receptor was isolated from a woman aged 25 to 39 with active or convalescent COVID-19. Specimen: peripheral blood. The CDR3 bases are TGTGCCAGCAGCTCCGGTAGAAAGCGGACGCATAATGAAAAACTGTTTTTT. Translation: CASSSGRKRTHNEKLFF.